The 18 T cell receptor beta chains presented below share a single source sample, sequenced in a study of shared clonotypes between healthy human individuals. Sequenced by immunoSEQ multiplex PCR; TCRdb stores in-frame clones only, minus some. The sample comprises millions of clones, 85% to 95% of which are singletons, and under 0.15% rests with the top ten. The sequencing input was naive CD4+ T cells sorted from blood. Subset of the sample: CD45RA+ positively selected. Every receptor here comes from a man between 18 and 29 years old in good health.

This chain uses TRBV27 with TRBJ1-5, with 10 bases that match TRBD1. Trimming cost V 3 bases and J 5 bases; bases outside gene matches: 4. Germline V gene lookup returns CDR1 MNHEY and CDR2 SMNVEV (reference sequence). This CDR3 has 15 amino acids. The CDR3 here is CASSFSGTGDQPQHF. The CDR3 DNA follows: TGTGCCAGCAGTTTCTCCGGGACAGGGGATCAGCCCCAGCATTTT.

The V gene is TRBV19, the J gene TRBJ2-5; tentatively, D is TRBD1 (5 bases). CDR1 is LNHDA, CDR2 SQIVND, per germline (reference sequence). V lost 4 bases to trimming and J lost 4 bases, with 16 bases between them. The CDR3 is 15 residues long. The CDR3 DNA sequence: TGTGCCAGTAGTAGTGGGGCAGCCTGGGGAGAGACCCAGTACTTC. This codes for CASSSGAAWGETQYF.

In regard to this clone: Given a much more abundant clone one base away, this may be a read error. The J gene is TRBJ1-1, the V gene TRBV7-2; D is ambiguous. The CDR3 is made up of 13 amino acids. Germline loops: CDR1 SGHTA, CDR2 FQGNSA. Trimming took 4 bases from V and 1 from J, leaving 7 bases between them. CDR3 bases: TGTGCCAGCAGCTGGGCAGGGAACACTGAAGCTTTCTTT. Residues: CASSWAGNTEAFF.

V gene TRBV5-1 combines with J gene TRBJ2-3; 8 nucleotides agree with TRBD2. Per the germline V gene, CDR1 is SGHRS and CDR2 is YFSETQ. V gave up 1 base and J gave up 2 bases; unmatched junction bases: 6. The CDR3 has 16 amino acids. The CDR3 region is CASSLSGRGNTDTQYF. The CDR3 coding sequence is TGCGCCAGCAGCTTGAGCGGGAGAGGAAACACAGATACGCAGTATTTT.

This clone was counted a single time. CDR3 sequence reads: CASSQQGLGDNSPLHF. The CDR3 DNA follows: TGTGCCAGCAGCCAGCAGGGTCTAGGCGATAATTCACCCCTCCACTTT. The V call is TRBV9, the J call TRBJ1-6; D is perhaps TRBD1 (5 bases). The CDR3 is 16 residues long. Germline V gene data show CDR1 as SGDLS and CDR2 as YYNGEE. Trimming cost V 4 bases and J 5 bases, with 16 bases left between them.

The chain uses TRBV6-6 and TRBJ2-7, with D perhaps matching TRBD1 (6 bases). CDR1 and CDR2 from the germline V gene are MNHNY and SVGAGI (reference sequence). Trimming took 4 bases from V and 5 from J, leaving 9 bases between them. The CDR3 extends over 12 amino acids. The DNA of the CDR3 is TGTGCCAGCAGTTTTACAGGGAACGAGCAGTACTTC. Its translation: CASSFTGNEQYF.

A note on this clone: Other DNA sequences in the sample encode the same CDR3. The chain uses TRBV2 and TRBJ2-2; D is possibly TRBD2 (5 bases). Trimming removed 4 bases at V and 2 bases at J, with 8 bases between. Per the germline V gene, CDR1 is SNHLY and CDR2 is FYNNEI. The length of the CDR3 is 14 residues. CDR3 amino acids: CASSASGNTGELFF. The DNA of the CDR3 is TGTGCCAGCAGTGCGTCGGGAAACACCGGGGAGCTGTTTTTT.

In the case of this clone: Within the sample, other DNA sequences also encode this same CDR3. The chain uses TRBV2 and TRBJ2-5; 8 nucleotides align to TRBD2. Trimming at V came to 8 bases and at J to 1 base, leaving 3 bases not matched to a gene. Per germline, CDR1 SNHLY and CDR2 FYNNEI. The CDR3 has 13 amino acids. The CDR3 loop reads CASLAGVQETQYF. CDR3 coding DNA: TGTGCCAGCCTAGCGGGCGTCCAAGAGACCCAGTACTTC.

The chain joins TRBV5-1 to TRBJ1-2, with a tentative D call TRBD1 (6 bases). The CDR3 length is 13 residues. Germline V gives CDR1 SGHRS, CDR2 YFSETQ. V lost 4 bases, J lost 8 bases, and 15 bases lay in between. Written as DNA, the CDR3 is TGCGCCAGCAGCAGACAGGCTCGGCTGGGCTACACCTTC. It yields the protein CASSRQARLGYTF.

About this clone: A clone one base away is much larger, so this may be a read error. This sample also contains other DNA sequences that code for the same CDR3. The chain joins TRBV6-1 to TRBJ1-5, with D hard to call. The CDR3 is made up of 14 amino acids. The germline V gene encodes CDR1 MNHNS and CDR2 SASEGT. Trimming pared 1 base from V and 0 bases from J, leaving 4 bases between. CDR3 in amino acids: CASSEGLSNQPQHF. CDR3 in DNA: TGTGCCAGCAGTGAAGGGCTTAGCAATCAGCCCCAGCATTTT.

The DNA of the CDR3 is TGTGCCAGCAGCTTCGACAGGATCGGGTCTGAAGCTTTCTTT. This sequence encodes CASSFDRIGSEAFF. The chain combines TRBV5-6 with TRBJ1-1; tentatively, D is TRBD1 (6 bases). Between the trimmed V and J ends, which lost 2 bases and 6 bases, there was a span of 14 bases. This CDR3 is 14 amino acids long. Germline CDR1 is SGHDT and CDR2 is YYEEEE.

The chain combines TRBV29-1 with TRBJ2-1; the match to TRBD2 covers 9 bases. CDR1 is SQVTM and CDR2 is ANQGSEA in the germline V gene. This CDR3 region has 14 residues. Trimming removed 4 bases from V and 6 bases from J; junction bases left unmatched: 7. The CDR3 sequence is CSVGVAGGRNEQFF. The CDR3 nucleotides are TGCAGCGTTGGCGTGGCGGGAGGGCGCAATGAGCAGTTCTTC.

The chain is built from TRBV6-5 and TRBJ2-7, with a possible D match to TRBD1 (6 bases). The CDR3 totals 11 residues. The germline V gene encodes CDR1 MNHEY and CDR2 SVGAGI. Trimming took off 5 bases at V and 6 bases at J, with 8 bases between the two ends. The CDR3 loop is CASSGGGEQYF. CDR3 nucleotides: TGTGCCAGCAGTGGGGGCGGCGAGCAGTACTTC.

The chain employs TRBV7-8 and TRBJ2-2; D perhaps matches TRBD1 (7 bases). Germline V gives CDR1 SGHVS, CDR2 FQNEAQ. V dropped 1 base and J dropped 4 bases, with 19 bases sitting between them. This CDR3 spans 18 amino acids. The CDR3: CASSLGRTPQGGTGELFF. The CDR3 DNA is TGTGCCAGCAGCTTAGGCCGAACACCCCAGGGGGGCACCGGGGAGCTGTTTTTT.

The chain recombines TRBV6-1 with TRBJ1-1, with D perhaps TRBD1 (6 bases). The CDR3 has 13 residues. CDR1 and CDR2 from the germline V gene are MNHNS and SASEGT. V lost 10 bases and J lost 0, with 12 bases in between. As DNA, the CDR3 is TGTGCCACCCGGACAGACATGAACACTGAAGCTTTCTTT. Translating gives CATRTDMNTEAFF.

V and J are TRBV27 and TRBJ1-1; D is ambiguous. Between the trimmed V and J ends, which lost 5 bases and 0 bases, there was a span of 10 bases. There are 14 residues in the CDR3. The germline gives CDR1 MNHEY, CDR2 SMNVEV (reference sequence). The CDR3 loop reads CASSPGEVNTEAFF. The CDR3 coding sequence is TGTGCCAGCAGTCCGGGCGAGGTGAACACTGAAGCTTTCTTT.

This chain joins TRBV13 and TRBJ2-1; D remains ambiguous. Germline loops: CDR1 PRHDT, CDR2 FYEKMQ (reference sequence). Between the trimmed V and J ends, which lost 5 bases and 5 bases, there was a span of 13 bases. CDR3 size: 14 residues. CDR3 in amino acids: CASSPRSLDNEQFF. The CDR3 DNA is TGTGCCAGCAGCCCCCGATCCCTCGACAATGAGCAGTTCTTC.

The chain has TRBV5-1 and TRBJ1-1; 8 bases are shared with TRBD1. Germline CDR1 is SGHRS and CDR2 is YFSETQ. V gave up 4 bases and J gave up 6 bases; unmatched junction bases: 11. The CDR3 totals 15 residues. The CDR3 sequence is CASSTATGAGSEAFF. CDR3 bases: TGCGCCAGCAGCACCGCGACAGGGGCCGGCTCTGAAGCTTTCTTT.